This T cell receptor beta chain comes out of a study of OX40 agonist ivuxolimab in advanced cancers. Study background: Ivuxolimab, which is an agonistic anti-OX40 (CD134) antibody, was administered to the patients. Findings and limits, study-wide: There was clonal expansion of CD4+ and CD8+ blood T cells by week 6 at 0.1 to 3.0 mg/kg. Partial responders dosed at 0.1-3.0 mg/kg displayed clonal expansion ranking among the lowest.

Clones were read by immunoSEQ multiplex PCR, and TCRdb kept only the in-frame ones, dropping some. The table has about 46,000 clones, around nine tenths seen once. The timepoints at which blood was sampled were baseline, cycle 4 day 1, and cycle 7 day 1. To note about this clone: Its specificity is not known.

Germline values: CDR1 SGHDT, CDR2 YYEEEE. The V end was cut by 0 bases, the J end by 2 bases, with 20 bases between. This CDR3 has 18 residues. This sequence originates from an adult with an advanced solid tumor such as melanoma, head and neck, liver or kidney cancer. The chain employs TRBV5-6 and TRBJ2-5; D is uncertain. The sequencing here drew on CD4+ or CD8+ T cells sorted from blood, taken in a trial of the OX40 agonist ivuxolimab. The CDR3 spells CASSLDRRALWGQETQYF. The CDR3 nucleotides are TGTGCCAGCAGCTTGGATCGCAGAGCACTATGGGGTCAAGAGACCCAGTACTTC.